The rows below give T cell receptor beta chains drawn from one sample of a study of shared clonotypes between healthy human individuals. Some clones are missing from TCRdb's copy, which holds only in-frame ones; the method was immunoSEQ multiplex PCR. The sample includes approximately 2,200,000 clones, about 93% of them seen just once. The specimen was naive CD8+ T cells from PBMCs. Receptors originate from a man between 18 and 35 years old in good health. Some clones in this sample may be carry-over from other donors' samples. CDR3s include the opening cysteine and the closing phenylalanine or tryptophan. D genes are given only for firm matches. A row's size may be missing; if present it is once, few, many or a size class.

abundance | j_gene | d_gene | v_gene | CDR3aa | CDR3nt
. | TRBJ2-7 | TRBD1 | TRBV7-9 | CASGQGPHEQYF | TGTGCCAGTGGACAGGGCCCACACGAGCAGTACTTC
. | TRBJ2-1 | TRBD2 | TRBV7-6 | CASSLSGRPPYNEQFF | TGTGCCAGCAGCTTAAGCGGGAGGCCCCCCTACAATGAGCAGTTCTTC
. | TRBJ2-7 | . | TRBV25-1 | CASSGGRGFSYEQYF | TGTGCCAGCAGTGGTGGGCGGGGATTCTCCTACGAGCAGTACTTC
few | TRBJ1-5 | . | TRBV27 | CASSLRDGNQPQHF | TGTGCCAGCAGTTTAAGGGACGGCAATCAGCCCCAGCATTTT
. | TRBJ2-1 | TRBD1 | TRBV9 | CASSGHLDRGVYNEQFF | TGTGCCAGCAGCGGGCACCTTGACAGGGGCGTTTACAATGAGCAGTTCTTC
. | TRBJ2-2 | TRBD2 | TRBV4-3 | CASSLTSGRAEELFF | TGCGCCAGCAGTCTTACTAGCGGGAGGGCAGAGGAGCTGTTTTTT
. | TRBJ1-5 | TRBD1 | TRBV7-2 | CASSLGVRGGNQPQHF | TGTGCCAGCAGCTTAGGCGTCAGGGGGGGCAATCAGCCCCAGCATTTT
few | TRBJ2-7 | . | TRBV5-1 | CASRRDGAYEQYF | TGCGCCAGCAGGCGGGACGGGGCCTACGAGCAGTACTTC
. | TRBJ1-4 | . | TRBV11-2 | CASSRTPTAEKLFF | TGTGCCAGCAGCCGTACGCCGACAGCAGAAAAACTGTTTTTT
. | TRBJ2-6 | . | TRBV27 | CASSLMGRSGANVLTF | TGTGCCAGCAGTTTGATGGGTCGCTCTGGGGCCAACGTCCTGACTTTC
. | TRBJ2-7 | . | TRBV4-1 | CASSLTGMYEQYF | TGCGCCAGCAGCCTCACAGGAATGTACGAGCAGTACTTC
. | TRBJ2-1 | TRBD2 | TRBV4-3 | CASSLSGSREQFF | TGCGCCAGCAGCTTGAGCGGGAGCCGGGAGCAGTTCTTC
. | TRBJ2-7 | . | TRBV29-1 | CSVVTSYEQYF | TGCAGCGTTGTCACCTCCTACGAGCAGTACTTC
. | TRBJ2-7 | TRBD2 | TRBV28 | CASKLAGETYEQYF | TGTGCCAGCAAACTAGCGGGAGAGACCTACGAGCAGTACTTC
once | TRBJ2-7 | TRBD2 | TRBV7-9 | CASSLARPGGRREQYF | TGTGCCAGCAGCTTAGCAAGGCCGGGAGGTAGGAGGGAGCAGTACTTC
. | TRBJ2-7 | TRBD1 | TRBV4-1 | CASSTRDRAYEQYF | TGCGCCAGCAGCACGCGGGACAGGGCCTACGAGCAGTACTTC
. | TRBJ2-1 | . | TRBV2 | CASRTRTGEQSSNEQFF | TGTGCCAGCAGGACCCGCACTGGGGAGCAGTCTTCAAATGAGCAGTTCTTC
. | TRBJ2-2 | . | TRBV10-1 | CASSEGRGGSLNTGELFF | TGCGCCAGCAGTGAGGGGCGAGGGGGGTCGTTGAACACCGGGGAGCTGTTTTTT
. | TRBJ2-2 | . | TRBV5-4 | CASSLSGELFF | TGTGCCAGCAGCTTGTCCGGGGAGCTGTTTTTT
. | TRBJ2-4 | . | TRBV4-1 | CASSPGFAQIVQYF | TGCGCCAGCAGCCCAGGCTTTGCGCAGATCGTACAGTACTTC
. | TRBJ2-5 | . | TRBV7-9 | CASSLSSFWETQYF | TGTGCCAGCAGCTTAAGTTCCTTCTGGGAGACCCAGTACTTC
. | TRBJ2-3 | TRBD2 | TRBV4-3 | CASSQSGGTDTQYF | TGCGCCAGCAGCCAAAGCGGGGGCACAGATACGCAGTATTTT
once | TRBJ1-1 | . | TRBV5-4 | CASSPRENTEAFF | TGCGCCAGCAGCCCCCGCGAGAACACTGAAGCTTTCTTT
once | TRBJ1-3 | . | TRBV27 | CASSLTAGNTIYF | TGTGCCAGCAGTTTAACAGCCGGAAACACCATATATTTT
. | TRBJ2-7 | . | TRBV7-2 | CASSSPEQGFYEQYF | TGTGCCAGCAGCTCCCCCGAGCAGGGATTCTACGAGCAGTACTTC
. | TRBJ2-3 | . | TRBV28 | CASSLFQRQTRTDTQYF | TGTGCCAGCAGTCTATTCCAAAGGCAGACGAGAACAGATACGCAGTATTTT
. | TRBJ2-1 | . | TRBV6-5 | CASSLDGSRYNEQFF | TGTGCCAGCAGTTTGGACGGATCCCGCTACAATGAGCAGTTCTTC
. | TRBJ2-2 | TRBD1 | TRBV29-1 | CSVADRGRTGELFF | TGCAGCGTGGCGGACAGGGGAAGAACCGGGGAGCTGTTTTTT
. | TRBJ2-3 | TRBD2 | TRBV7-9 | CASASGSVADTQYF | TGTGCCAGCGCTAGCGGGAGTGTCGCAGATACGCAGTATTTT
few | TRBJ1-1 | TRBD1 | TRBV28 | CASSFLWTGRTEAFF | TGTGCCAGCAGTTTCCTATGGACAGGGAGGACTGAAGCTTTCTTT
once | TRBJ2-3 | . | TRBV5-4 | CASSLAYTLADTQYF | TGTGCCAGCAGCTTGGCCTATACCTTGGCAGATACGCAGTATTTT
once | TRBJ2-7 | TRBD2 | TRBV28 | CASSLPETSGFRSYEQYF | TGTGCCAGCAGCCTGCCGGAGACTAGCGGTTTCCGATCCTACGAGCAGTACTTC
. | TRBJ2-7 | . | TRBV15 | CATSRDAEAGLYEQYF | TGTGCCACCAGCAGAGATGCGGAGGCAGGCCTTTACGAGCAGTACTTC
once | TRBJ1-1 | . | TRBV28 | CASSTIGLNTEAFF | TGTGCCAGCAGTACGATCGGGCTGAACACTGAAGCTTTCTTT
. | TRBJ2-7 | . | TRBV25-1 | CASSFSLEQYF | TGTGCCAGCAGTTTTTCTTTGGAGCAGTACTTC
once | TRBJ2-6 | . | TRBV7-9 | CASSNGRSSGANVLTF | TGTGCCAGCAGCAACGGACGGAGCTCTGGGGCCAACGTCCTGACTTTC
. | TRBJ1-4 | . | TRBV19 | CASSPGWIRDEKLFF | TGTGCCAGTAGCCCCGGTTGGATTAGGGATGAAAAACTGTTTTTT
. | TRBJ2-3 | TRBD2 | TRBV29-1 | CSVKMTSGSTDTQYF | TGCAGCGTAAAGATGACTAGCGGTAGCACAGATACGCAGTATTTT
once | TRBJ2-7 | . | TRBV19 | CASSISSSGAYEQYF | TGTGCCAGTAGTATCTCCTCCAGCGGTGCATACGAGCAGTACTTC
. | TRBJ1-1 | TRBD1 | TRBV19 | CASRFRDRGEPAEAFF | TGTGCCAGTAGGTTCCGGGACAGGGGGGAGCCGGCTGAAGCTTTCTTT
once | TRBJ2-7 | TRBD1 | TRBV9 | CASSLKTGGAYEQYF | TGTGCCAGCAGCCTCAAGACAGGGGGCGCGTACGAGCAGTACTTC
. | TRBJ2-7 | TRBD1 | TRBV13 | CASSFRTGGDEQYF | TGTGCCAGCAGCTTCCGGACAGGGGGCGACGAGCAGTACTTC
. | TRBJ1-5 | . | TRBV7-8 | CASSLWGPSNQPQHF | TGTGCCAGCAGCTTATGGGGGCCTAGCAATCAGCCCCAGCATTTT
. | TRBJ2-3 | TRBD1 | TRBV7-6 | CASSPDLGGPTDTQYF | TGTGCCAGCAGCCCGGACCTAGGGGGCCCCACAGATACGCAGTATTTT
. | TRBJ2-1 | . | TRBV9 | CASSVVGQGPSYNEQFF | TGTGCCAGCAGCGTAGTAGGGCAGGGCCCGTCCTACAATGAGCAGTTCTTC
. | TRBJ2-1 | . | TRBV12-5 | CASGPDYVNEQFF | TGTGCTAGTGGTCCGGACTATGTGAATGAGCAGTTCTTC
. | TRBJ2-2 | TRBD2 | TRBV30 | CAWSWLSERELPGELFF | TGTGCCTGGAGTTGGCTAAGTGAGCGGGAGCTTCCCGGGGAGCTGTTTTTT
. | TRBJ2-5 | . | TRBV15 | CATSRGAPGTQQETQYF | TGTGCCACCAGCAGAGGAGCCCCCGGGACACAACAAGAGACCCAGTACTTC